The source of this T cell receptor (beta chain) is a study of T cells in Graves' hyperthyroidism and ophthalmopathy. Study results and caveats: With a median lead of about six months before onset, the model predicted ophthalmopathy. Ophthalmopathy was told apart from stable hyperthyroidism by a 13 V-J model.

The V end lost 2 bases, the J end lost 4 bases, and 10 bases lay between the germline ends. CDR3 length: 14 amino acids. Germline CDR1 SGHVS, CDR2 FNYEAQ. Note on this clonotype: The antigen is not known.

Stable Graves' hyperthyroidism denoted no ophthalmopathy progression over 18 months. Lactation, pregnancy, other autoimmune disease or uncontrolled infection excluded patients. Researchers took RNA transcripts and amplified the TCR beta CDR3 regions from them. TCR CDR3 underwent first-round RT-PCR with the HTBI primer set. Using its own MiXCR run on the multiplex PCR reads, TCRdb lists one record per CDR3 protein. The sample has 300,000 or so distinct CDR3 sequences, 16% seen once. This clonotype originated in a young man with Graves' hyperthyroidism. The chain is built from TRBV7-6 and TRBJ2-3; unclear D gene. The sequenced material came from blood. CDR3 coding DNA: TGTGCCAGCAGCTTATTGGGCGGTTCAGATACGCAGTATTTT. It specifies CASSLLGGSDTQYF.